Below are 5 T cell receptor beta chains sequenced from a single sample in a study of T cell repertoires in cytomegalovirus infection (dated by TCRdb to the late 2010s). For these TCRs, the target antigens are not known. Sequencing was performed on an Illumina HiSeq 1500. TCRdb reprocessed the public reads (quality trimming at Q25 with fastp, clone calling with MiXCR) and kept in-frame beta chains. Rows matching on CDR3 protein sequence are summarized as one entry with the most common DNA and genes. Counted in this sample were a few hundred thousand distinct CDR3 sequences; around a quarter of them appeared once. Less than 15% of the sample is taken by the ten largest. Sample treatment or condition, as interpreted from the label and publication: in vitro stimulation with specific CMV peptide epitopes to enrich CMV-specific T cells. Material: cultured PBMCs, obtained from culture after CMV antigen stimulation. Every receptor here comes from a human donor in good health (CMV status not recorded). Some clones in this sample may be carry-over from other donors' samples.

In its sample, this clonotype was seen a few times. This rearrangement joins TRBV7-3 to TRBJ2-2; maybe TRBD2 (6 bases). The CDR3 is made up of 13 amino acids. Germline values: CDR1 SGHTA, CDR2 FQGTGA. The ends were cut back, 3 bases at V and 7 bases at J, with 9 bases in the middle. CDR3 coding DNA: TGTGCCAGCAGCTTCGGCGGGAACGGGGAGCTGTTTTTT. Translation gives CASSFGGNGELFF.

Here the CDR3 reads CASSLAGQGKNIQYF. CDR3 DNA: TGCGCCAGCAGCTTGGCGGGACAAGGAAAAAACATTCAGTACTTC. The chain recombines TRBV5-1 with TRBJ2-4; D perhaps matches TRBD1 (6 bases). CDR1 SGHRS and CDR2 YFSETQ come from the germline V gene. V dropped 0 bases and J dropped 4 bases, with 11 bases sitting between them. The CDR3 consists of 15 residues. Variable domain in full (rest from reference TRBV5-1 and TRBJ2-4): KAGVTQTPRYLIKTRGQQVTLSCSPISGHRSVSWYQQTPGQGLQFLFEYFSETQRNKGNFPGRFSGRQFSNSRSEMNVSTLELGDSALYLCASSLAGQGKNIQYFGAGTRLSVL.

This clonotype was seen more than once but under ten times. The gene calls are TRBV6-1 and TRBJ2-3; 11 positions agree with TRBD2. The CDR3 is 15 amino acids. Trimming took 11 bases from V and 2 from J; bases not matched to a gene: 9. Germline-derived CDR1 and CDR2 are MNHNS and SASEGT. The CDR3 region is CAGKLAGALTDTQYF. In nucleotides, the CDR3 is TGTGCCGGGAAACTAGCGGGAGCTCTCACAGATACGCAGTATTTT.

The rearrangement joins TRBV6-2 or TRBV6-3 to TRBJ2-2, with 7 nucleotides matching TRBD2. The CDR3 runs 13 residues. CDR1 is MNHEY and CDR2 is SVGEGT in the germline V gene. V shed 7 bases and J 3 bases; nucleotides not matched to a gene: 2. In DNA, the CDR3 is TGTGCCAGCACGGCGGGAGACACCGGGGAGCTGTTTTTT. Its protein product is CASTAGDTGELFF.

J is TRBJ1-6 and V is TRBV27; possible D gene TRBD1, 6 bases. V lost 6 bases, J lost 9 bases, and 27 bases lay in between. Germline V CDR1 and CDR2: MNHEY, SMNVEV (reference sequence). The CDR3 is 18 residues long. The CDR3 region is CASSTSDRGGWLGSPLHF. The CDR3 DNA follows: TGTGCCAGCAGCACATCGGACAGAGGAGGATGGTTGGGTTCACCCCTCCACTTT.